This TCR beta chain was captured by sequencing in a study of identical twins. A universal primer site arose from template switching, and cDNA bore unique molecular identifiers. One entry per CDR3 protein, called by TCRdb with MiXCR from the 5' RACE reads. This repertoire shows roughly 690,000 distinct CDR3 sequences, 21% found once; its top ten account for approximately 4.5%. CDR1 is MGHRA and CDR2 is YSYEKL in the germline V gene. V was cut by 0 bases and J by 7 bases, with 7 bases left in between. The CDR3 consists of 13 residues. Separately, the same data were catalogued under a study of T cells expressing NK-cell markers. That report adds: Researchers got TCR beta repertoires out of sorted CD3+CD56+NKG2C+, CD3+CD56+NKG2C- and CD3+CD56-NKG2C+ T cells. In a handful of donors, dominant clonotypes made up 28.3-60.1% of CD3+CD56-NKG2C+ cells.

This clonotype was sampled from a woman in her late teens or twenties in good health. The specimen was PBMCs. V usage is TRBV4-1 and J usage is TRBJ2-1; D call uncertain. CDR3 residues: CASSQDPPNEQFF. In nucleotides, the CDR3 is TGCGCCAGCAGCCAAGATCCCCCAAATGAGCAGTTCTTC.